This is a list of T cell receptor beta chains from one sample in a study of shared clonotypes between healthy human individuals. Assay: immunoSEQ multiplex PCR; the TCRdb copy retains only in-frame clones and omits some. The table records around 2,000,000 clones, under 95% of them present only once. The sample was naive CD8+ T cells from PBMCs. The source is a man aged 18 to 29 in good health. Some clones in this sample may be carry-over from other donors' samples. Each CDR3 is given with its conserved first and last residue. The order of the fields is J gene, clone size, V gene, D gene, CDR3 DNA, CDR3 protein. A D gene is named only where the DNA matches it firmly. Expanded clones get a size class; other rows say once, few or many, or leave the size out.

j_gene: TRBJ1-4
abundance: .
v_gene: TRBV2
d_gene: .
CDR3nt: TGTGCCAGCAGTGGACACAAGGACAATAATGAAAAACTGTTTTTT
CDR3aa: CASSGHKDNNEKLFF

j_gene: TRBJ2-7
abundance: .
v_gene: TRBV2
d_gene: TRBD1
CDR3nt: TGTGCCAGCAGTGAGGTCACCTGGGGGACAGGGGACGAGCAGTACTTC
CDR3aa: CASSEVTWGTGDEQYF

j_gene: TRBJ2-1
abundance: .
v_gene: TRBV19
d_gene: TRBD2
CDR3nt: TGTGCCAGTAGTACAGGACTAGCGGGAGGGCTAGGCAATGAGCAGTTCTTC
CDR3aa: CASSTGLAGGLGNEQFF

j_gene: TRBJ2-7
abundance: .
v_gene: TRBV27
d_gene: .
CDR3nt: TGTGCCAGCAGTTTATTTCCCGGGACGGGAACCTACGAGCAGTACTTC
CDR3aa: CASSLFPGTGTYEQYF

j_gene: TRBJ2-1
abundance: .
v_gene: TRBV4-3
d_gene: TRBD2
CDR3nt: TGCGCCAGCAGCCAAGATGTAGCGGGAGGGCCCTACAATGAGCAGTTCTTC
CDR3aa: CASSQDVAGGPYNEQFF

j_gene: TRBJ2-7
abundance: once
v_gene: TRBV29-1
d_gene: .
CDR3nt: TGCAGCGTTGAACCGGCGGGGACCTACCCCTACGAGCAGTACTTC
CDR3aa: CSVEPAGTYPYEQYF

j_gene: TRBJ1-2
abundance: few
v_gene: TRBV27
d_gene: .
CDR3nt: TGTGCCAGCAGAGGGACCGCCTATGGCTACACCTTC
CDR3aa: CASRGTAYGYTF

j_gene: TRBJ2-1
abundance: .
v_gene: TRBV7-9
d_gene: .
CDR3nt: TGTGCCAGCAGCTTGGGGGGCGCGGAGGTTGAGCAGTTCTTC
CDR3aa: CASSLGGAEVEQFF

j_gene: TRBJ2-2
abundance: .
v_gene: TRBV19
d_gene: .
CDR3nt: TGTGCCAGTACCCGACGGGCGGAGCGGATTCCCGGGGAGCTGTTTTTT
CDR3aa: CASTRRAERIPGELFF

j_gene: TRBJ2-1
abundance: once
v_gene: TRBV19
d_gene: .
CDR3nt: TGTGCCAGTAGTATGGGCGGGACATCCTACAATGAGCAGTTCTTC
CDR3aa: CASSMGGTSYNEQFF

j_gene: TRBJ1-3
abundance: .
v_gene: TRBV9
d_gene: .
CDR3nt: TGTGCCAGCAGCGATCCCCGGGACCCCTCTCGAGACACCATATATTTT
CDR3aa: CASSDPRDPSRDTIYF